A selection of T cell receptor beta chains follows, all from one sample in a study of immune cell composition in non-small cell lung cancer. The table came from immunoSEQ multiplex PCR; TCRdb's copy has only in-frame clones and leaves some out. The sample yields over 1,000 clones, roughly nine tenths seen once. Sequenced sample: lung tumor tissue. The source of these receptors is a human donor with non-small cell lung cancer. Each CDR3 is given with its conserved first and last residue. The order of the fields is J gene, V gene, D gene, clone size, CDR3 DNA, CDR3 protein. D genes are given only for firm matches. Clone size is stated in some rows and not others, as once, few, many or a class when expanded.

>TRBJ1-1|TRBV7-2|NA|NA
TGTGCCAGCAGCTCCTATCGGGGATCCACTGAAGCTTTCTTT
CASSSYRGSTEAFF
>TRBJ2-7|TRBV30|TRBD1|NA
TGTGCCTGGAGTCCGGGACAGGGGCGACTTTACGAGCAGTACTTC
CAWSPGQGRLYEQYF
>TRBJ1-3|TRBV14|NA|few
TGTGCCAGCAGCCCCCTCGCGGGGACTGGAAACACCATATATTTT
CASSPLAGTGNTIYF
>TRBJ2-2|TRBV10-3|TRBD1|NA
TGTGCCATCACTGGGACAGGGTCGGCCGGGGAGCTGTTTTTT
CAITGTGSAGELFF
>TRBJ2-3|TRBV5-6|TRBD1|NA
TGTGCCAGCAGCTCTCCGGGACAGGGCGCAGATACGCAGTATTTT
CASSSPGQGADTQYF
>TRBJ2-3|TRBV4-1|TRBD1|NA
TGCGCCAGCAGCCGAGCCGGGACAGGGGTAGGAGATACGCAGTATTTT
CASSRAGTGVGDTQYF
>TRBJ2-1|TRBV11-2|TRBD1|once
TGTGCCAGCAGCTTAATCTCTTGGGGACAGGGTCACAATGAGCAGTTCTTC
CASSLISWGQGHNEQFF
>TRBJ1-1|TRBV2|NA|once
TGTGCCAGCAACTCACGGGGGAAGAACACTGAAGCTTTCTTT
CASNSRGKNTEAFF
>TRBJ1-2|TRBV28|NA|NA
TGTGCCAGCAGTTTAGCACAGATAGGCAACTATGGCTACACCTTC
CASSLAQIGNYGYTF
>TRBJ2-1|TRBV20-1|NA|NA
TGCAGTGCTCGCCGAGACAATGAGCAGTTCTTC
CSARRDNEQFF
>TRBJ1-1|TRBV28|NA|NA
TGTGCCAGCAGTTTACTGGGCCACCGGACTGAAGCTTTCTTT
CASSLLGHRTEAFF
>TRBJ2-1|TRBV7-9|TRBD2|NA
TGTGCCAGCAGCTTACTAGCGGGAGGGTCCTACAATGAGCAGTTCTTC
CASSLLAGGSYNEQFF
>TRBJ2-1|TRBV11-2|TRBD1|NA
TGTGCCAGCAGCTCCATCCCCGGGCCGGCGGGACAGGGGAACAATGAGCAGTTCTTC
CASSSIPGPAGQGNNEQFF
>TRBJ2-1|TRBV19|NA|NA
TGTGCCAGTAGTATCAACAGGGCTTTCAGTAATGAGCAGTTCTTC
CASSINRAFSNEQFF
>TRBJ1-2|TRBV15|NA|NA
TGTGCCACCAGCAGAGCGGAACTCGGGGGAGGGGATGGCTACACCTTC
CATSRAELGGGDGYTF
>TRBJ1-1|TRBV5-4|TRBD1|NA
TGTGCCAGCAGCTCGAGGGACAGAATACTCACTGAAGCTTTCTTT
CASSSRDRILTEAFF
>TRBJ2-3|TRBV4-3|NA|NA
TGCGCCAGCAGCCAAGAGCTAGCAGGCGATACGCAGTATTTT
CASSQELAGDTQYF
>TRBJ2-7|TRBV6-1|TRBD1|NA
TGTGCCAGCAGTGAAGGGACAGGGGGGTCCTACGAGCAGTACTTC
CASSEGTGGSYEQYF
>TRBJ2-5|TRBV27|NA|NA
TGTGCCAGTTCGAGGACAGAAGAAGAGACCCAGTACTTC
CASSRTEEETQYF
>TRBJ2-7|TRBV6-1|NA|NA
TGTGCCAGCAGAACCACACAGATGCTCTCCTACGAGCAGTACTTC
CASRTTQMLSYEQYF
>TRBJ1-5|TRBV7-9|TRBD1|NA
TGTGCCAGCAGCAGGGGACAGGACAATCAGCCCCAGCATTTT
CASSRGQDNQPQHF
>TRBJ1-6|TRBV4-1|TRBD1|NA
TGCGCCAGCAGCCCACCGACAGGGGAACAGAATTCACCCCTCCACTTT
CASSPPTGEQNSPLHF
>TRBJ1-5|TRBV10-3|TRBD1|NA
TGTGCCGCCTCGGACAGGGACTACCAGCCCCAGCATTTT
CAASDRDYQPQHF
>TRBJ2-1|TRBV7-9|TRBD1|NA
TGTGCCAGCAGCTTAGCGGGGACAGGGGTTAATGAGCAGTTCTTC
CASSLAGTGVNEQFF
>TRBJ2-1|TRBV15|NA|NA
TGTGCCACCAGCAGAGAAGCAGGGACTGCTTGGGTCGCTGAGCAGTTCTTC
CATSREAGTAWVAEQFF
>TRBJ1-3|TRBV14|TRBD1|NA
TGTGCCAGCAGCCTCCGGACAGGTTCTTACTCTGGAAACACCATATATTTT
CASSLRTGSYSGNTIYF
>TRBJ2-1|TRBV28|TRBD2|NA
TGTGCCAGCAGTTTACTAGCGGGAGGGCCCTATGAGCAGTTCTTC
CASSLLAGGPYEQFF
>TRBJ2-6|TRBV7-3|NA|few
TGTGCCAGCAGCTCAACACACTCTGGGGCCAACGTCCTGACTTTC
CASSSTHSGANVLTF
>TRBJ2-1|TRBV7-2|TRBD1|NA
TGTGCCAGCAGCCCCCAGGTAGGGGGACAGGTGTACAATGAGCAGTTCTTC
CASSPQVGGQVYNEQFF
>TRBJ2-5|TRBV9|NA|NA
TGTGCCAGCAGCGTCTCCGGGGGTACGGAGACCCAGTACTTC
CASSVSGGTETQYF
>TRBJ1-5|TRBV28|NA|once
TGTGCCAGCAGTTCCCTGGGGCAATTAAATCAGCCCCAGCATTTT
CASSSLGQLNQPQHF
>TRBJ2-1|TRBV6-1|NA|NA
TGTGCCAGCAGCCCGGGACTTTTTCTTTACAATGAGCAGTTCTTC
CASSPGLFLYNEQFF
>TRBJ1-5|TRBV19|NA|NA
TGTGCCAGTAGTATAGTCTCGGGACTAGATCAGCCCCAGCATTTT
CASSIVSGLDQPQHF
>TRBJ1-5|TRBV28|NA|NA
TGTGCCAGCAGCGGTGACCCAGGTCAGCCCCAGCATTTT
CASSGDPGQPQHF
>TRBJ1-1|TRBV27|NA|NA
TGTGCCAGCAGTTTATCCTGGGGGGGGACTGAAGCTTTCTTT
CASSLSWGGTEAFF
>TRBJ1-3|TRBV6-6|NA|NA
TGTGCCAGCAGTCTACAGGGATCAGCGAACACCATATATTTT
CASSLQGSANTIYF
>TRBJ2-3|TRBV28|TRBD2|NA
TGTGCCAGCAGTGGACTAGCGGAGCGGGAAGATACGCAGTATTTT
CASSGLAEREDTQYF
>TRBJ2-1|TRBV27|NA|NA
TGTGCCAGCAGTTGGACAGTATACAATGAGCAGTTCTTC
CASSWTVYNEQFF
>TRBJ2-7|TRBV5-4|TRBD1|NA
TGTGCCAGCAGCCCTCGGCACGGGACAGGGCCTGTCGAGCAGTACTTC
CASSPRHGTGPVEQYF
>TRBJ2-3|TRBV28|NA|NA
TGTGCCAGCAGTCCCCTAGATACGCAGTATTTT
CASSPLDTQYF
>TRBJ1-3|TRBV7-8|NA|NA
TGTGCCTGCCAAGACAGTGGCGGAAACACCATATATTTT
CACQDSGGNTIYF
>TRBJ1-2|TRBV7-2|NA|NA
TGTGCCAGCAGCTCCTCTGCCGGTCCCTATGGCTACACCTTC
CASSSSAGPYGYTF
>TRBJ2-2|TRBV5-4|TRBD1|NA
TGTGCCAGCAGCTCGCGGACAGGCTCTACCGGGGAGCTGTTTTTT
CASSSRTGSTGELFF
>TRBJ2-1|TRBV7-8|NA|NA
TGTGCCAGCAGCTGGGGCCTCTACAATGAGCAGTTCTTC
CASSWGLYNEQFF
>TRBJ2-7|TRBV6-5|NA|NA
TGTGCCAGCAAACTTAGTGGGGGCGGCGAGCAGTACTTC
CASKLSGGGEQYF
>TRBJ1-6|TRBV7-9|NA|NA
TGTGCCAGCAGTCCAGGTGTAGGGAGGCGATATTCACCCCTCCACTTT
CASSPGVGRRYSPLHF
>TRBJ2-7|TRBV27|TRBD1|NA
TGTGCCAGCAGTTTTACCCGAACGCGGATAAGGGACAGACCCTACGAGCAGTACTTC
CASSFTRTRIRDRPYEQYF
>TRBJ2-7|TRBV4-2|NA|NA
TGTGCCAGCAGCCAAGATTGGCCGGGGGTCTCCTACGAGCAGTACTTC
CASSQDWPGVSYEQYF
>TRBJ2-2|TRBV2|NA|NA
TGTGCCAGCAGTGGCCGGCTAGGATGGGCCGGGGAGCTGTTTTTT
CASSGRLGWAGELFF
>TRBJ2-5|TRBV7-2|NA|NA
TGTGCCAGCAGCCGAATGACAGTTGGAGAGACCCAGTACTTC
CASSRMTVGETQYF